This T cell receptor beta chain is drawn from a study of T cells in tuberculosis. Tuberculin skin test and IGRA determined adolescents' latent tuberculosis status at entry. Generated by immunoSEQ multiplex PCR, the TCRdb table keeps only in-frame clones and is missing some. In the table there are 30,000 to 35,000 clones, approximately 93% of which are singletons. Germline CDR1 KGHSH, CDR2 LQKENI. This CDR3 has 17 residues. V lost 3 bases and J lost 2, with 19 bases in between. The sequencing input was PBMCs. This clonotype was obtained from a donor aged 10-29 years with latent tuberculosis or without tuberculosis infection. The genes are TRBV18 and TRBJ2-5; unclear D gene. The CDR3 region is CASSPLPRVGWQETQYF. In DNA form, the CDR3 reads TGTGCCAGCTCACCGTTACCCCGGGTAGGATGGCAAGAGACCCAGTACTTC.